These 16 T cell receptor beta chains were sequenced from one sample in a study of T-cell memory formation after mild COVID-19. A single record per CDR3 protein comes from TCRdb applying MiXCR to the 5' RACE reads. This sample has 350,000 to 450,000 distinct CDR3 sequences; around 20% occur once, and the top ten carry around 8.4%. Material for sequencing was PBMCs or a T cell subset sorted from them (not recorded which). The receptors originated from an adult woman who had mild COVID-19 (a few samples of this study predate the infection). Cell type and time point are not known.

This clonotype was recorded a few times. J is TRBJ1-6 and V is TRBV7-2; D gene uncertain. Germline values: CDR1 SGHTA, CDR2 FQGNSA. The CDR3 runs 15 residues. Trimming removed 1 base at V and 4 bases at J, with 8 bases between. The chain's CDR3 is CASSLVGKYNSPLHF. DNA of the CDR3: TGTGCCAGCAGCTTAGTGGGGAAATATAATTCACCCCTCCACTTT. The whole variable domain, filled in from reference TRBV7-2 and TRBJ1-6, reads GAGVSQSPSNKVTEKGKDVELRCDPISGHTALYWYRQSLGQGLEFLIYFQGNSAPDKSGLPSDRFSAERTGGSVSTLTIQRTQQEDSAVYLCASSLVGKYNSPLHFGNGTRLTVT.

This chain uses TRBV7-2 with TRBJ1-2; a weak D match, TRBD1 (6 bases). The V gene's germline CDR1 is SGHTA and CDR2 FQGNSA. CDR3 size: 13 residues. Trimming pared 3 bases from V and 6 bases from J, leaving 11 bases between. CDR3 sequence reads: CASSFDRPNGYTF. In nucleotides, the CDR3 is TGTGCCAGCAGCTTCGACAGGCCGAATGGCTACACCTTC.

This chain connects TRBV6-6 to TRBJ1-1, with D perhaps matching TRBD1 (5 bases). Germline CDR1 and CDR2: MNHNY and SVGAGI (reference sequence). The CDR3 loop spans 14 amino acids. Trimming removed 1 base from V and 3 bases from J, with 9 bases in between. The CDR3 loop reads CASSYWGGDTEAFF. CDR3 DNA sequence: TGTGCCAGCAGTTACTGGGGGGGGGACACTGAAGCTTTCTTT.

V gene TRBV3-1 combines with J gene TRBJ2-7; 15 bases fit TRBD2. J gave up 6 bases and V 5 bases, and 8 bases lay outside the gene matches. Germline V gene lookup returns CDR1 LGHDT and CDR2 YNNKEL (reference sequence). The CDR3 is 16 amino acids. CDR3 sequence reads: CASSSGTSGRMVEQYF. CDR3 DNA sequence: TGTGCCAGCAGCTCCGGGACTAGCGGGAGGATGGTCGAGCAGTACTTC.

This clonotype has a count of ten or more. This chain joins TRBV7-8 and TRBJ2-7; 7 bases are a match to TRBD1. CDR1 is SGHVS, CDR2 FQNEAQ, per germline. The trim removed 1 base at V and 2 bases at J, leaving 5 bases unmatched. The CDR3 runs 15 residues. The CDR3 loop is CASSLGPDRAYEQYF. CDR3 nucleotide sequence: TGTGCCAGCAGCTTAGGTCCCGACAGGGCCTACGAGCAGTACTTC.

The V call is TRBV29-1, the J call TRBJ2-3, with TRBD1 matching over 8 bases. With V trimmed by 6 bases and J by 1 base, 6 bases remained unmatched. Germline assignment: CDR1 SQVTM and CDR2 ANQGSEA. The CDR3 runs 14 residues. CDR3 region: CSVLDRAGTDTQYF. CDR3 DNA: TGCAGCGTCTTGGACAGGGCCGGCACAGATACGCAGTATTTT.

The chain links TRBV11-3 to TRBJ2-5; a possible D gene is TRBD2 (5 bases). The germline V gene has CDR1 SGHNT and CDR2 YENEEA. Deletions cut 5 bases from V and 4 bases from J, with 20 bases between. The CDR3 contains 16 residues. CDR3 sequence (DNA): TGTGCCAGCAGCCCCGGACGGGCCGGGATGGGAGAGACCCAGTACTTC. Its translation: CASSPGRAGMGETQYF.

This clonotype turned up a few times. The chain combines TRBV7-8 with TRBJ2-5; 7 nucleotides agree with TRBD1. CDR3 size: 15 residues. CDR1 and CDR2 (germline): SGHVS, FQNEAQ. Losses at the gene ends were 3 bases for V and 5 bases for J; bases not matched to a gene: 9. The CDR3 spells CASSFQTGSEETQYF. Written as DNA, the CDR3 is TGTGCCAGCAGCTTTCAGACAGGGTCCGAGGAGACCCAGTACTTC.

This clonotype turned up a few times. The V call is TRBV7-9, the J call TRBJ1-1; 9 positions match TRBD1. With V trimmed by 6 bases and J by 1 base, 6 bases remained unmatched. The CDR3 contains 15 residues. From germline, CDR1 is SEHNR and CDR2 FQNEAQ (reference sequence). The DNA of the CDR3 is TGTGCCAGCAGATTCCCGGGACAGGGGAACACTGAAGCTTTCTTT. Translated: CASRFPGQGNTEAFF.

This clonotype has more than one count but fewer than ten. CDR3 loop: CASSITPGANTEAFF. The CDR3 DNA sequence: TGTGCCAGCAGCATCACGCCGGGGGCGAACACTGAAGCTTTCTTT. This chain connects TRBV5-5 to TRBJ1-1; D may be TRBD1 (6 bases). Deletions cut 4 bases from V and 1 base from J, with 14 bases between. Germline V gene data show CDR1 as SGHKS and CDR2 as YYEKEE (reference sequence). There are 15 residues in the CDR3.

This clonotype was observed a handful of times. V is TRBV18 and J is TRBJ1-1; the D is unclear. The CDR3 consists of 13 residues. The germline CDR1 and CDR2 sequences are KGHSH and LQKENI. Deletions cut 8 bases from V and 5 bases from J, with 15 bases between. The CDR3 protein is CASITTLGTEAFF. In DNA form, the CDR3 reads TGTGCCAGCATCACCACGTTGGGAACTGAAGCTTTCTTT. The entire variable domain, with the rest obtained from reference TRBV18 and TRBJ1-1, is as follows: NAGVMQNPRHLVRRRGQEARLRCSPMKGHSHVYWYRQLPEEGLKFMVYLQKENIIDESGMPKERFSAEFPKEGPSILRIQQVVRGDSAAYFCASITTLGTEAFFGQGTRLTVV.

Only one count was recorded for this clonotype. The J gene is TRBJ2-1, the V gene TRBV24-1; TRBD2 aligns across 9 bases. This CDR3 comprises 14 residues. Germline CDR1 is KGHDR and CDR2 is SFDVKD. J was trimmed by 7 bases and V by 10 bases; bases with no gene match: 10. The CDR3 protein is CATTAGGPRNEQFF. The CDR3 nucleotides are TGTGCCACAACCGCGGGAGGGCCAAGAAATGAGCAGTTCTTC.

V usage is TRBV15 and J usage is TRBJ2-1; no firm D call. This CDR3 has 15 amino acids. With 0 bases removed from V and 5 bases from J, the gap between germline ends came to 11 bases. In germline, CDR1 is LNHNV, CDR2 YYDKDF (reference sequence). DNA for the CDR3: TGTGCCACCAGCAGAGATCAGAACCCTCACAATGAGCAGTTCTTC. It codes for CATSRDQNPHNEQFF.

The chain couples TRBV6-6 to TRBJ1-1, with 8 bases that match TRBD1. The germline CDR1 and CDR2 sequences are MNHNY and SVGAGI (reference sequence). The CDR3 has 14 residues. The V gene end was trimmed by 4 bases and the J gene end by 4 bases; junction bases not matched to a gene: 5. CDR3 loop: CASSLTGGPTEAFF. DNA of the CDR3: TGTGCCAGCAGTTTAACAGGGGGGCCCACTGAAGCTTTCTTT.

The chain recombines TRBV7-9 with TRBJ2-3; D not resolved. CDR1 SEHNR and CDR2 FQNEAQ come from the germline V gene (reference sequence). The CDR3 totals 16 residues. V shed 5 bases and J shed 4 bases, with 19 bases lying between them. The CDR3 nucleotides read TGTGCCAGCAGCCCCCCTGGCCGGACGGGCCCAGATACGCAGTATTTT. It encodes CASSPPGRTGPDTQYF.

The chain carries TRBV7-2 and TRBJ1-2; 12 bases fit TRBD1. Trimming at V came to 1 base and at J to 7 bases, leaving 19 bases not matched to a gene. In germline, CDR1 is SGHTA, CDR2 FQGNSA. The CDR3 contains 20 residues. This chain's CDR3 is CASSLDLLRARGQGAGGYTF. The CDR3, as DNA: TGTGCCAGCAGCTTAGACCTTCTCCGGGCGAGGGGACAGGGGGCGGGTGGCTACACCTTC.